This T cell receptor beta chain was retrieved from a study of T cells expressing NK-cell markers. At the level of the study: Serological testing identified most of the eight sequenced donors as HCMV-seropositive and one as seronegative.

TCRdb re-called the 5' RACE reads; every CDR3 protein appears as one record, without DNA. The data show some 340,000 distinct CDR3 sequences, and the top ten clones hold 5.2%. The specimen was blood T cells: a sorted CD56 or NKG2C T cell subset, CD4+ or CD8+ T cells, or bulk PBMC T cells (not recorded which). The receptor was isolated from a man aged 18 to 69 in good health.

CDR3: CASRAGPLSNYGYTF. The rearrangement uses TRBV27 and TRBJ1-2. This CDR3 contains 15 residues. The germline V gene encodes CDR1 MNHEY and CDR2 SMNVEV (reference sequence).